The 7 T cell receptor beta chains listed next were all sequenced from one sample in a study of technical replicates of blood from several donors. This table comes from immunoSEQ multiplex PCR, and its TCRdb copy is limited to in-frame clones, with some not included. The sample shows some 77,000 clones, roughly 90% of them seen only once. The sequenced sample consisted of T cells isolated from PBMCs. These receptors came from a human donor in good health.

The chain is built from TRBV9 and TRBJ1-3; TRBD1 matches at 10 bases. Germline V gives CDR1 SGDLS, CDR2 YYNGEE. The CDR3 runs to 17 residues. V lost 0 bases to trimming and J lost 6 bases; unmatched junction nucleotides: 9. The CDR3, as DNA: TGTGCCAGCAGCGTAGCGTATCTGACAGGGGGCGAAAACACCATATATTTT. Its translation is CASSVAYLTGGENTIYF.

The rearrangement links TRBV4-1 to TRBJ2-2; 8 nucleotides agree with TRBD1. The CDR3 sequence is 15 residues long. V dropped 6 bases and J dropped 6; count of bases not matched to a gene: 9. The germline V gene encodes CDR1 MGHRA and CDR2 YSYEKL. The CDR3 reads CASSMGQEASGELFF. In DNA form, the CDR3 reads TGCGCCAGCAGTATGGGACAGGAGGCATCCGGGGAGCTGTTTTTT.

The J gene is TRBJ1-2, the V gene TRBV10-3; D is unresolved. Trimming took 0 bases from V and 6 from J, leaving 5 bases between them. CDR1 and CDR2 from the germline V gene are ENHRY and SYGVKD. The length of the CDR3 is 12 residues. CDR3 sequence (DNA): TGTGCCATCAGTGAGTCCGGAGATGGCTACACCTTC. Translated, it gives CAISESGDGYTF.

The count of this clone is one. This rearrangement joins TRBV6-6 to TRBJ1-2, with D perhaps TRBD1 (5 bases). This CDR3 has 15 amino acids. Trimming took off 3 bases at V and 1 base at J, with 12 bases between the two ends. Germline V CDR1 and CDR2: MNHNY, SVGAGI (reference sequence). CDR3 protein: CASSYGGVGNYGYTF. The CDR3 DNA is TGTGCCAGCAGTTATGGAGGGGTTGGTAACTATGGCTACACCTTC.

V and J are TRBV6-5 and TRBJ1-5, with D tentatively TRBD1 (6 bases). V was clipped by 2 bases and J by 5 bases, with 7 bases between them. The CDR3 totals 13 residues. Per germline, CDR1 MNHEY and CDR2 SVGAGI. The CDR3 reads CASSYTGYQPQHF. DNA for the CDR3: TGTGCCAGCAGTTACACAGGGTATCAGCCCCAGCATTTT.

The chain employs TRBV18 and TRBJ2-1, with TRBD1 matching 8 bases. The CDR3 extends over 15 amino acids. Germline V CDR1 and CDR2: KGHSH, LQKENI. With 2 bases clipped from V and 2 bases from J, the junction kept 2 bases outside the gene matches. In nucleotides, the CDR3 is TGTGCCAGCTCACCAGGACAGGGACCCTACAATGAGCAGTTCTTC. This translates into CASSPGQGPYNEQFF.

The rearrangement links TRBV4-3 to TRBJ1-3; D is ambiguous. Trimming left V 0 bases short and J 0 bases short, with 6 bases between. The CDR3 has 15 residues. The germline CDR1 and CDR2 sequences are LGHNA and YSLEER. This chain's CDR3 is CASSQENSSGNTIYF. The CDR3 DNA sequence: TGCGCCAGCAGCCAAGAGAACAGCTCTGGAAACACCATATATTTT.